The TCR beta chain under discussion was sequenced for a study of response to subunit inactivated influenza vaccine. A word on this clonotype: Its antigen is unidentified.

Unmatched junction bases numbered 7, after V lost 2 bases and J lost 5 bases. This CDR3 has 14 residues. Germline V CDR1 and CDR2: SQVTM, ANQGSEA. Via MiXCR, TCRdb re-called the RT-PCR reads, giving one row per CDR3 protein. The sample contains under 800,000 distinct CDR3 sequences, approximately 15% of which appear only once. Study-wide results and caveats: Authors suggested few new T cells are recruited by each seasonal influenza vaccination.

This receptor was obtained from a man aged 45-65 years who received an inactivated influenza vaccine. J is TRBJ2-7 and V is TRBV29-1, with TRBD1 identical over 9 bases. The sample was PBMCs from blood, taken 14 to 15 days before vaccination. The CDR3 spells CSVEIRDRDHEQYF. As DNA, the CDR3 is TGCAGCGTTGAAATCCGGGACAGGGACCACGAGCAGTACTTC.